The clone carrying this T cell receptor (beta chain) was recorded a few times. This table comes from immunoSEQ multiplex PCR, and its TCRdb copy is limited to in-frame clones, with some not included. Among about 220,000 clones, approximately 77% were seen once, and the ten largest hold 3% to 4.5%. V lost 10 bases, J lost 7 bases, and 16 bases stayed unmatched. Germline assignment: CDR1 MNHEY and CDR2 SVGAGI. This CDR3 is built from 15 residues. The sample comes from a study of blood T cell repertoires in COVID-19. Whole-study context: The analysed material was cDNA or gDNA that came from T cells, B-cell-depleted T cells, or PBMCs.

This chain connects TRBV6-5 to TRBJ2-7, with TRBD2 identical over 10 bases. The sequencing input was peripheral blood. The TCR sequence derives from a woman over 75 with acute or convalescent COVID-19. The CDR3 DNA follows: TGTGCCACCCTCCTTTCTAGCGGGGGCAGGGGTGAGCAGTACTTC. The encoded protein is CATLLSSGGRGEQYF.